Listed below are T cell receptor beta chains from one sample, sequenced in a study of blood T cell repertoires in COVID-19. The data were produced by immunoSEQ multiplex PCR, yet TCRdb's version contains in-frame clones alone and is incomplete. This sample has about 180,000 clones; 70% to 90% occur once, and the top ten carry 6.9%. The sequenced material came from peripheral blood. These receptors came from an elderly man with COVID-19, enrolled during active disease. The CDR3 runs from the conserved cysteine through the conserved F or W. A D gene is named only where the DNA matches it firmly. Clone size is shown for a subset of rows, as once, few, many or a class of expanded clone.

abundance | d_gene | j_gene | v_gene | CDR3aa | CDR3nt
- | - | TRBJ2-3 | TRBV6-5 | CASTDKIGDTQYF | TGTGCCAGCACCGACAAGATTGGGGATACGCAGTATTTT
- | - | TRBJ2-1 | TRBV12-3/TRBV12-4 | CASNLQEHNEQFF | TGTGCCAGCAACTTACAGGAGCACAATGAGCAGTTCTTC
- | - | TRBJ2-1 | TRBV21-1 | CASSNLGTGVEQFF | TGTGCCAGCAGCAACCTCGGGACAGGGGTTGAGCAGTTCTTC
- | - | TRBJ2-1 | TRBV5-6 | CASSFARDSLRFEQFF | TGTGCCAGCAGCTTTGCGCGGGACAGCCTCAGATTTGAGCAGTTCTTC
- | TRBD1 | TRBJ1-6 | TRBV29-1 | CSVGQARNSPLHF | TGCAGCGTGGGACAGGCGCGCAATTCACCCCTCCACTTT
- | - | TRBJ1-5 | TRBV6-1 | CASSEVGRGNQPQHF | TGTGCCAGCAGTGAAGTGGGGCGAGGCAATCAGCCCCAGCATTTT
- | - | TRBJ2-7 | TRBV15 | CATSSEDEQYF | TGTGCCACCAGCAGCGAGGACGAGCAGTACTTC
- | - | TRBJ1-2 | TRBV4-2 | CASSQAPQGLTGYTF | TGTGCCAGCAGCCAAGCTCCCCAGGGTCTAACGGGCTACACCTTC
few | TRBD1 | TRBJ2-7 | TRBV15 | CATSGAWTGSSDEQYF | TGTGCCACCAGCGGGGCCTGGACAGGGTCTTCGGACGAGCAGTACTTC
- | - | TRBJ1-2 | TRBV6-1 | CASSEILGRYGYTF | TGTGCCAGCAGTGAAATTCTGGGGAGGTATGGCTACACCTTC
- | - | TRBJ2-5 | TRBV18 | CASSPGQEETQYF | TGTGCCAGCTCACCAGGGCAGGAAGAGACCCAGTACTTC
- | TRBD1 | TRBJ2-2 | TRBV7-2 | CASSLSGTGDTGELFF | TGTGCCAGCAGCTTGTCCGGGACAGGGGACACCGGGGAGCTGTTTTTT
once | TRBD1 | TRBJ2-3 | TRBV6-5 | CASSWTGSTDTQYF | TGTGCCAGCAGCTGGACAGGGTCCACAGATACGCAGTATTTT
- | TRBD2 | TRBJ2-5 | TRBV24-1 | CATASGGAETQYF | TGTGCCACCGCTAGCGGGGGCGCAGAGACCCAGTACTTC
- | TRBD1 | TRBJ1-4 | TRBV10-2 | CASRGTGRLEKLFF | TGCGCCAGCCGGGGGACAGGACGGCTCGAAAAACTGTTTTTT
- | TRBD1 | TRBJ1-4 | TRBV6-2/TRBV6-3 | CASSPSRGTGDEKLFF | TGTGCCAGCAGCCCTAGTCGCGGGACAGGGGATGAAAAACTGTTTTTT
- | - | TRBJ1-2 | TRBV4-1 | CASSPERGLGYTF | TGCGCCAGCAGTCCAGAAAGAGGACTGGGCTACACCTTC
- | TRBD1 | TRBJ2-5 | TRBV5-1 | CASSLTGASGETQYF | TGCGCCAGCAGCTTGACAGGGGCTTCGGGAGAGACCCAGTACTTC
few | - | TRBJ2-2 | TRBV5-1 | CASSLMGQNTGELFF | TGCGCCAGCAGCTTAATGGGACAGAACACCGGGGAGCTGTTTTTT
- | TRBD1 | TRBJ1-3 | TRBV29-1 | CSVSGTGGNTIYF | TGCAGCGTCTCCGGGACAGGCGGAAACACCATATATTTT
- | - | TRBJ2-3 | TRBV5-6 | CASSLDAGSSTDTQYF | TGTGCCAGCAGCTTGGATGCAGGATCTAGCACAGATACGCAGTATTTT
- | TRBD1 | TRBJ1-3 | TRBV7-6 | CASSFSGGPSGNTIYF | TGTGCCAGCAGCTTTTCAGGGGGGCCCTCTGGAAACACCATATATTTT
- | TRBD1 | TRBJ2-6 | TRBV5-1 | CASSSGTGGSGANVLTF | TGCGCCAGCAGCTCCGGGACAGGGGGCTCTGGGGCCAACGTCCTGACTTTC
- | - | TRBJ1-3 | TRBV10-3 | CAIRDSRGNTIYF | TGTGCCATCAGGGACAGCAGAGGAAACACCATATATTTT
- | - | TRBJ1-3 | TRBV5-1 | CASSLEGATGNTIYF | TGCGCCAGCAGCTTGGAAGGGGCTACAGGAAACACCATATATTTT
- | TRBD1 | TRBJ1-4 | TRBV7-9 | CASSLVGTDYDRLFF | TGTGCCAGCAGCTTAGTTGGGACAGACTACGATAGACTGTTTTTT
- | TRBD2 | TRBJ2-7 | TRBV28 | CASSLGGVSSYEQYF | TGTGCCAGCAGTTTAGGGGGGGTCAGCAGCTACGAGCAGTACTTC
few | TRBD1 | TRBJ2-5 | TRBV6-2/TRBV6-3 | CASSYGTGQETQYF | TGTGCCAGCAGTTATGGGACAGGCCAAGAGACCCAGTACTTC
- | - | TRBJ2-1 | TRBV2 | CASSEGVNLRDNEQFF | TGTGCCAGCAGTGAAGGGGTGAACCTGAGGGACAATGAGCAGTTCTTC
- | TRBD1 | TRBJ1-5 | TRBV19 | CASSQTGDQPQHF | TGTGCCAGTAGCCAGACAGGGGATCAGCCCCAGCATTTT
few | - | TRBJ1-1 | TRBV28 | CASSPAPGDTEAFF | TGTGCCAGCAGTCCGGCCCCCGGGGACACTGAAGCTTTCTTT
- | - | TRBJ2-3 | TRBV20-1 | CSASGTTLPDTQYF | TGCAGTGCTAGTGGGACAACTCTCCCAGATACGCAGTATTTT
- | - | TRBJ2-5 | TRBV28 | CASSSRETQYF | TGTGCCAGCAGTTCGCGAGAGACCCAGTACTTC